This T cell receptor beta chain was documented in a study of identical twins. Per the germline V gene, CDR1 is SQVTM and CDR2 is ANQGSEA. This CDR3 contains 12 residues. V lost 5 bases to trimming and J lost 4 bases, with 12 bases between them. TCRdb used MiXCR to reprocess the 5' RACE reads, holding one entry per CDR3 protein. The sample holds 550,000 to 700,000 distinct CDR3 sequences; 9% to 10% are singletons and the top ten take roughly 3%. This same sample was also part of a study on yellow fever vaccine responses in identical twins.

The chain employs TRBV29-1 and TRBJ2-7, with D perhaps assigned TRBD1 or TRBD2 (6 bases each). The source material was PBMCs. The origin of this receptor is a woman aged 18-35 years in good health. CDR3 nucleotides: TGCAGCGTTTCCCAGGGGAGGTACGAGCAGTACTTC. Translating it yields CSVSQGRYEQYF.